The 21 T cell receptor beta chains below were found in one sample sequenced in a study of vaccination and CD4 T cells after COVID-19. Specified treatment: roughly 10-day PBMC culture with coronavirus spike peptide pools or control peptides (ViraFEST assay). Their antigens are not known. Sequencing of DNA taken from cultured CD4+ T cells relied on the Oncomine TCR Beta short-read assay. TCRdb re-called the PCR reads with MiXCR, one entry per CDR3 protein. The sample records about 5,000 distinct CDR3 sequences, 44% being singletons. This sample comprised CD4+ T cells from blood, cultured in vitro, obtained after SARS-CoV-2 vaccination. These receptors were taken from a human donor who had recovered from COVID-19.

Only a few counts were recorded for this clonotype. The rearrangement joins TRBV6-2 or TRBV6-3 to TRBJ1-6; 7 bases align to TRBD1. Germline V CDR1 and CDR2: MNHEY, SVGEGT. After removal of 0 bases from V and 8 bases from J, the junction contained 7 bases not matched to a gene. This CDR3 region has 16 residues. CDR3 protein: CASSYSLQGKYSPLHF. The CDR3 region has the DNA TGTGCCAGCAGTTACTCCCTACAGGGGAAGTATTCACCCCTCCACTTT.

This clonotype was seen more than once but under ten times. The rearrangement uses TRBV19 and TRBJ1-2, with 7 positions matching TRBD1. V lost 6 bases and J lost 6; bases outside the gene matches: 7. The CDR3 runs to 13 residues. CDR1 LNHDA and CDR2 SQIVND come from the germline V gene (reference sequence). This CDR3 is CASRGDRDNGYTF. CDR3 nucleotide sequence: TGTGCCAGTAGGGGGGACAGAGACAATGGCTACACCTTC.

The chain has TRBV9 and TRBJ2-3; no firm D call. V was cut by 0 bases and J by 4 bases, with 12 bases left in between. Germline CDR1 and CDR2: SGDLS and YYNGEE. There are 15 residues in the CDR3. CDR3: CASSVGPTSPDTQYF. The DNA for the CDR3 is TGTGCCAGCAGCGTAGGCCCCACGTCCCCAGATACGCAGTATTTT.

CDR3 residues: CASGGGQRDQETQYF. The CDR3 DNA is TGTGCCAGCGGCGGCGGGCAGAGAGACCAAGAGACCCAGTACTTC. J is TRBJ2-5 and V is TRBV25-1, with D tentatively TRBD2 (5 bases). Trimming stripped 8 bases from V and 0 bases from J, with 16 bases between. From germline, CDR1 is MGHDK and CDR2 SYGVNS. The CDR3 is made up of 15 amino acids.

The chain joins TRBV24-1 to TRBJ1-1; possible D gene TRBD1, 6 bases. The V gene's germline CDR1 is KGHDR and CDR2 SFDVKD. The ends were cut back, 7 bases at V and 0 bases at J, with 11 bases in the middle. CDR3 length: 14 amino acids. CDR3 in amino acids: CATRDSGMNTEAFF. The CDR3 bases are TGTGCCACCAGGGACAGCGGGATGAACACTGAAGCTTTCTTT.

V usage is TRBV7-2 and J usage is TRBJ2-7; TRBD1 or TRBD2 may be the D gene (6 bases each). The CDR3 totals 13 residues. Germline-derived CDR1 and CDR2 are SGHTA and FQGNSA. V was shortened by 1 base and J by 4 bases, with 8 bases between the two germline ends. CDR3 region: CASSLVGGYEQYF. CDR3 nucleotide sequence: TGTGCCAGCAGCTTAGTAGGGGGGTACGAGCAGTACTTC.

The chain uses TRBV6-1 and TRBJ1-2; 7 nucleotides match TRBD1. The CDR3 spans 14 residues. Trimming removed 3 bases from V and 7 bases from J; junction bases left unmatched: 8. Germline CDR1 reads MNHNS; CDR2 reads SASEGT. CDR3 residues: CASSEMRQGLGYTF. CDR3 coding DNA: TGTGCCAGCAGTGAGATGAGACAGGGACTTGGCTACACCTTC.

The V and J genes are TRBV30 and TRBJ1-6; 8 nucleotides match TRBD1. Germline assignment: CDR1 GTSNPN and CDR2 SVGIG (reference sequence). The CDR3 covers 15 residues. After removal of 1 base from V and 3 bases from J, the junction contained 2 bases not matched to a gene. The CDR3 spells CAWSGTGGYNSPLHF. CDR3 DNA sequence: TGTGCCTGGAGTGGTACAGGGGGCTATAATTCACCCCTCCACTTT.

This clonotype was detected a few times. The rearrangement links TRBV7-6 to TRBJ1-6; D is unresolved. From germline, CDR1 is SGHVS and CDR2 FNYEAQ. The CDR3 sequence is 15 residues long. V was pared by 4 bases and J by 3 bases, with 10 bases between. The CDR3 DNA is TGTGCCAGCAGCTCTATGACGGACTATAATTCACCCCTCCACTTT. Its protein product is CASSSMTDYNSPLHF.

The sample holds a few counts of this clonotype. The J gene is TRBJ2-6, the V gene TRBV27; 7 nucleotides match TRBD1. The CDR3 spans 16 residues. Germline lookup yields CDR1 MNHEY and CDR2 SMNVEV (reference sequence). Unmatched junction bases numbered 6, after V lost 5 bases and J lost 2 bases. CDR3 in amino acids: CASSRAQGAGANVLTF. The CDR3 DNA sequence: TGTGCCAGCAGTCGCGCCCAGGGGGCTGGGGCCAACGTCCTGACTTTC.

This clonotype was detected once. The J gene is TRBJ2-2, the V gene TRBV5-1; D gene ambiguous. Trimming removed 0 bases at V and 6 bases at J, with 3 bases between. Germline V CDR1 and CDR2: SGHRS, YFSETQ. There are 12 residues in the CDR3. CDR3 in DNA: TGCGCCAGCAGCTTGGTTCCCGGGGAGCTGTTTTTT. As protein: CASSLVPGELFF.

The chain couples TRBV18 to TRBJ1-1; weak D call: TRBD1 (5 bases). The V gene lost 2 bases and the J gene lost 1 base, with 5 bases spanning the gap. CDR1 is KGHSH and CDR2 is LQKENI in the germline V gene. The CDR3 length is 13 residues. The CDR3 is CASSPGGNTEAFF. The DNA for the CDR3 is TGTGCCAGCTCACCAGGGGGGAACACTGAAGCTTTCTTT.

V gene TRBV11-2 combines with J gene TRBJ1-6; D possibly corresponds to TRBD1 (5 bases). The CDR3 contains 13 residues. Trimming removed 3 bases from V and 10 bases from J, with 10 bases in between. Germline CDR1 SGHAT, CDR2 FQNNGV. In DNA, the CDR3 is TGTGCCAGCAGCTTTTCAGGGCCCTCACCCCTCCACTTT. Translation gives CASSFSGPSPLHF.

The chain recombines TRBV6-2 or TRBV6-3 with TRBJ1-5; D might be TRBD1 (5 bases). The CDR3 has 18 residues. Trimming cost V 3 bases and J 2 bases, with 20 bases left between them. In germline, CDR1 is MNHEY, CDR2 SVGEGT. CDR3 sequence (DNA): TGTGCCAGCAGTTATCATCGGGGGGGTAGTCCCGGCAATCAGCCCCAGCATTTT. Encoded protein: CASSYHRGGSPGNQPQHF.

The sample holds a few counts of this clonotype. J is TRBJ1-2 and V is TRBV7-2, with a weak D call TRBD1 (5 bases). Germline-derived CDR1 and CDR2 are SGHTA and FQGNSA. The CDR3 runs to 13 residues. The V and J ends lost 3 bases and 2 bases respectively, with 7 bases between them. Written as DNA, the CDR3 is TGTGCCAGCAGCTTGGACACCAACTATGGCTACACCTTC. It translates to CASSLDTNYGYTF. Using reference TRBV7-2 and TRBJ1-2 for the parts outside the CDR3, the full variable domain is GAGVSQSPSNKVTEKGKDVELRCDPISGHTALYWYRQSLGQGLEFLIYFQGNSAPDKSGLPSDRFSAERTGGSVSTLTIQRTQQEDSAVYLCASSLDTNYGYTFGSGTRLTVV.

The chain is built from TRBV10-3 and TRBJ1-1, with D perhaps matching TRBD1 (6 bases). This CDR3 contains 15 residues. V was pared by 3 bases and J by 1 base, with 12 bases between. Germline V lookup: CDR1 ENHRY, CDR2 SYGVKD. In DNA, the CDR3 is TGTGCCATCAGTGACCTACGCAGGGGGAACACTGAAGCTTTCTTT. Its protein is CAISDLRRGNTEAFF.

The V call is TRBV4-2, the J call TRBJ2-7, with 8 positions matching TRBD2. V trimming: 0 bases; J trimming: 2 bases; junction bases outside the gene matches: 12. Germline-derived CDR1 and CDR2 are LGHNA and YNFKEQ. The CDR3 covers 18 residues. CDR3 DNA: TGTGCCAGCAGCCAAGAGGTGGTAAGCGGGAGAAGGGCCTACGAGCAGTACTTC. This gives the protein CASSQEVVSGRRAYEQYF.

This chain connects TRBV30 to TRBJ1-6; D is undetermined. Germline V gene sequence: CDR1 GTSNPN, CDR2 SVGIG (reference sequence). V dropped 3 bases and J dropped 7 bases, with 13 bases sitting between them. CDR3 length equals 14 residues. CDR3 nucleotide sequence: TGTGCCTGGAGGAGGTGGACGGCGAATTCACCCCTCCACTTT. Encoded protein: CAWRRWTANSPLHF.

This clonotype turned up a few times. In nucleotides, the CDR3 is TGTGCCAGCAGTCGGGGGGCGGATACGCAGTATTTT. This codes for CASSRGADTQYF. This chain uses TRBV6-1 with TRBJ2-3, with a weak D call TRBD2 (7 bases). This CDR3 spans 12 amino acids. Germline lookup yields CDR1 MNHNS and CDR2 SASEGT. V lost 5 bases and J 6 bases, leaving 9 bases between the germline ends.

V usage is TRBV28 and J usage is TRBJ1-4; no clear D. Trimming took 2 bases from V and 1 from J, leaving 8 bases between them. Germline CDR1 and CDR2: MDHEN and SYDVKM. The CDR3 is 15 amino acids. The CDR3 spells CASSLTWGTNEKLFF. The CDR3 DNA sequence: TGTGCCAGCAGTTTAACCTGGGGAACTAATGAAAAACTGTTTTTT.

J is TRBJ2-5 and V is TRBV20-1; 12 bases line up with TRBD1. V shed 1 base and J 5 bases; nucleotides not matched to a gene: 5. The CDR3 sequence is 15 residues long. Germline V gives CDR1 DFQATT, CDR2 SNEGSKA (reference sequence). The DNA for the CDR3 is TGCAGTGCTAGAGCCGGGACAGGGGGCGGGGAGACCCAGTACTTC. Encoded protein: CSARAGTGGGETQYF.